The 27 T cell receptor beta chains reported below all come from one sample, sequenced in a study of T cells in Graves' hyperthyroidism and ophthalmopathy. TCR beta CDR3 region amplification was performed from RNA transcripts. TCR CDR3 underwent first-round RT-PCR with the HTBI primer set. From the multiplex PCR reads, TCRdb called clonotypes with MiXCR, one entry per CDR3 protein. The profile shows around 380,000 distinct CDR3 sequences, less than 15% of them singletons. The specimen sequenced was blood. The origin of the receptors is a man aged 25-45 years with Graves' hyperthyroidism that later progressed to Graves' ophthalmopathy.

This chain uses TRBV7-6 with TRBJ2-3, with D tentatively TRBD1 or TRBD2 (5 bases each). CDR1 and CDR2 (germline): SGHVS, FNYEAQ. The CDR3 spans 15 residues. Deletions cut 5 bases from V and 0 bases from J, with 12 bases between. This CDR3 is CASSTGRISTDTQYF. CDR3 nucleotides: TGTGCCAGCAGCACGGGACGGATAAGCACAGATACGCAGTATTTT.

To note about this clonotype: This may be a read error: a much more frequent sequence differs by one nucleotide. V usage is TRBV7-6 and J usage is TRBJ2-2; D perhaps matches TRBD1 (6 bases). Germline CDR1 SGHVS, CDR2 FNYEAQ. The CDR3 has 16 amino acids. The CDR3 loop reads CASSLELGQLTGDLFF. Written as DNA, the CDR3 is TGTGCCAGCAGCTTAGAGTTAGGACAGCTCACCGGGGATCTGTTTTTT.

Ten or more counts support this clonotype. The CDR3 sequence: CASSTDGGNQPQHF. The CDR3, as DNA: TGTGCCAGCAGCACCGACGGCGGCAATCAGCCCCAGCATTTT. The J gene is TRBJ1-5, the V gene TRBV5-4; no firm D call. The V gene's germline CDR1 is SGHNT and CDR2 YYREEE (reference sequence). This CDR3 is 14 amino acids long. The V and J ends lost 4 bases and 2 bases respectively, with 10 bases between them.

The gene calls are TRBV11-3 and TRBJ2-3; D call uncertain. The CDR3 consists of 15 residues. Germline V gene data show CDR1 as SGHNT and CDR2 as YENEEA. V shed 1 base and J shed 0 bases, with 8 bases lying between them. CDR3 sequence reads: CASSLGRSSTDTQYF. The CDR3 coding sequence is TGTGCCAGCAGCTTAGGCAGGAGTAGCACAGATACGCAGTATTTT.

This clonotype occurred many times. The J gene is TRBJ1-5, the V gene TRBV27; the match to TRBD1 covers 7 bases. The CDR3 has 14 residues. CDR1 is MNHEY and CDR2 is SMNVEV in the germline V gene (reference sequence). Unmatched junction bases numbered 4, after V lost 6 bases and J lost 2 bases. Here the CDR3 DNA reads TGTGCCAGCAGGTCAGGGGGGGGCAATCAGCCCCAGCATTTT. It translates to CASRSGGGNQPQHF.

This clonotype has just a few counts. The chain employs TRBV6-1 and TRBJ2-2; 12 bases line up with TRBD2. Germline CDR1 and CDR2: MNHNS and SASEGT. V shed 7 bases and J 5 bases; nucleotides not matched to a gene: 5. The CDR3 contains 15 residues. CDR3 sequence reads: CASKRTSGDTGELFF. The CDR3 nucleotides read TGTGCCAGCAAACGGACTAGCGGGGATACCGGGGAGCTGTTTTTT.

This chain joins TRBV15 and TRBJ2-3; 10 bases map to TRBD2. J lost 7 bases, V lost 3 bases, and 10 bases had no gene match. The CDR3 runs to 16 residues. The germline gives CDR1 LNHNV, CDR2 YYDKDF (reference sequence). CDR3 sequence (DNA): TGTGCCACCAGCAGTGAGCGGGGGGGCAATAGGAATACGCAGTATTTT. Translation: CATSSERGGNRNTQYF. The variable domain in full, with the rest retrieved from reference TRBV15 and TRBJ2-3, is DAMVIQNPRYQVTQFGKPVTLSCSQTLNHNVMYWYQQKSSQAPKLLFHYYDKDFNNEADTPDNFQSRRPNTSFCFLDIRSPGLGDTAMYLCATSSERGGNRNTQYFGPGTRLTVL.

This clonotype was counted at least ten times. The rearrangement uses TRBV20-1 and TRBJ2-7, with 7 bases lining up with TRBD2. This CDR3 region has 16 residues. V shed 0 bases, J shed 2 bases, and the junction held 10 bases outside the gene matches. Germline CDR1 and CDR2: DFQATT and SNEGSKA (reference sequence). The CDR3 nucleotides read TGCAGTGCTAGAGATCCCGGCGGCCGGGGGGCCTACGAGCAGTACTTC. Its translation is CSARDPGGRGAYEQYF.

The chain is built from TRBV30 and TRBJ2-1; D is possibly TRBD1 (6 bases). The CDR3 runs 13 residues. The V end was cut by 3 bases, the J end by 4 bases, with 10 bases between. CDR1 is GTSNPN and CDR2 is SVGIG in the germline V gene (reference sequence). The CDR3 DNA reads TGTGCCTGGAGGCAGGGGTCGTACAATGAGCAGTTCTTC. Its translation: CAWRQGSYNEQFF.

This clonotype was seen repeatedly, ten times or more. The chain couples TRBV12-3 or TRBV12-4 to TRBJ2-3; perhaps TRBD1 as D (5 bases). The CDR3 has 12 residues. Trimming took off 6 bases at V and 4 bases at J, with 8 bases between the two ends. This CDR3 is CASSSGSDTQYF. Written as DNA, the CDR3 is TGTGCCAGCAGCTCAGGGTCAGATACGCAGTATTTT.

This clonotype was recorded many times. The V and J genes are TRBV27 and TRBJ1-2; D is undetermined. Deletions cut 2 bases from V and 4 bases from J, with 17 bases between. This CDR3 comprises 16 residues. Germline V gives CDR1 MNHEY, CDR2 SMNVEV (reference sequence). The CDR3 reads CASSLVGGQMSYGYTF. The CDR3 DNA sequence: TGTGCCAGCAGTTTAGTAGGAGGGCAAATGAGCTATGGCTACACCTTC.

The chain carries TRBV28 and TRBJ1-5; D is possibly TRBD1 (6 bases). The germline CDR1 and CDR2 sequences are MDHEN and SYDVKM. V was clipped by 6 bases and J by 1 base, with 13 bases between them. The CDR3 is made up of 15 amino acids. The CDR3 DNA follows: TGTGCCAGCAGCCTAGGGGGGATGAGCAATCAGCCCCAGCATTTT. This gives the protein CASSLGGMSNQPQHF. Complete variable domain (other parts from reference TRBV28 and TRBJ1-5): DVKVTQSSRYLVKRTGEKVFLECVQDMDHENMFWYRQDPGLGLRLIYFSYDVKMKEKGDIPEGYSVSREKKERFSLILESASTNQTSMYLCASSLGGMSNQPQHFGDGTRLSIL.

The CDR3, as DNA: TGCAGTGCTACACCCGGGGGGGATGACGAGCAGTACTTC. Translating it yields CSATPGGDDEQYF. The genes are TRBV20-1 and TRBJ2-7; 8 nucleotides align to TRBD2. CDR1 is DFQATT and CDR2 is SNEGSKA in the germline V gene (reference sequence). There are 13 residues in the CDR3. The V segment lost 4 bases and the J segment 5 bases; nucleotides outside the gene matches: 7.

The V and J genes are TRBV11-2 and TRBJ2-4; D not certain. Germline values: CDR1 SGHAT, CDR2 FQNNGV. Trimming removed 1 base at V and 4 bases at J, with 8 bases between. This CDR3 has 14 residues. The CDR3 protein is CASSLGFRKNIQYF. Written as DNA, the CDR3 is TGTGCCAGCAGCTTAGGATTCAGAAAAAACATTCAGTACTTC.

The chain has TRBV19 and TRBJ2-2, with D unclear. This CDR3 comprises 17 residues. Germline V CDR1 and CDR2: LNHDA, SQIVND (reference sequence). The V end lost 3 bases, the J end lost 1 base, and 15 bases lay between the germline ends. The CDR3 spells CASSIRVSRVNTGELFF. The CDR3 region has the DNA TGTGCCAGTAGTATTAGGGTCTCGCGCGTGAACACCGGGGAGCTGTTTTTT.

This clonotype has a handful of counts. This chain uses TRBV27 with TRBJ2-7; 9 bases are a match to TRBD1. The CDR3 has 15 amino acids. Germline values: CDR1 MNHEY, CDR2 SMNVEV (reference sequence). Unmatched junction bases numbered 5, after V lost 5 bases and J lost 0 bases. The CDR3 reads CASSDGDRASYEQYF. The CDR3 DNA reads TGTGCCAGCAGTGATGGGGACAGGGCCTCCTACGAGCAGTACTTC.

This rearrangement joins TRBV29-1 to TRBJ1-2; 7 positions agree with TRBD1. The CDR3 sequence is 12 residues long. Germline-derived CDR1 and CDR2 are SQVTM and ANQGSEA. Trimming removed 6 bases from V and 6 bases from J; junction bases left unmatched: 7. CDR3 nucleotides: TGCAGCGTCCAGACAGGGAAGGATGGCTACACCTTC. Protein: CSVQTGKDGYTF.

This clonotype was seen repeatedly, ten times or more. This chain uses TRBV2 with TRBJ2-7; TRBD1 agrees at 9 bases. After removal of 9 bases from V and 4 bases from J, the junction contained 10 bases not matched to a gene. The CDR3 consists of 14 residues. The germline gives CDR1 SNHLY, CDR2 FYNNEI. The CDR3 coding sequence is TGTGCCAGTGGGTACGACAGGGGGAATTACGAGCAGTACTTC. Translated, it gives CASGYDRGNYEQYF.

This clonotype has at least ten counts. V and J are TRBV11-3 and TRBJ1-1; D possibly corresponds to TRBD1 (5 bases). The length of the CDR3 is 14 residues. V was pared by 5 bases and J by 3 bases, with 13 bases between. Germline V CDR1 and CDR2: SGHNT, YENEEA. The CDR3 region is CASSRRAWDTEAFF. In DNA form, the CDR3 reads TGTGCCAGCAGCCGCAGGGCTTGGGACACTGAAGCTTTCTTT.

This clonotype was picked up many times. V and J are TRBV5-1 and TRBJ1-2, with 9 nucleotides matching TRBD1. CDR1 and CDR2 from the germline V gene are SGHRS and YFSETQ. The CDR3 totals 16 residues. The V segment lost 1 base and the J segment 7 bases; nucleotides outside the gene matches: 11. The CDR3 nucleotides are TGCGCCAGCAGCTTGCAACAGGGGGCGCTATCAGGTGGCTACACCTTC. This translates into CASSLQQGALSGGYTF.

This clonotype has a count of ten or more. A read error may account for a junction end that differs from germline. The CDR3 DNA sequence: TGTGCCAGCAGCGAAGTAGGACTAGCGGGGGGGCGGTCCTCCAATGAGCAGTTCTTC. This encodes CASSEVGLAGGRSSNEQFF. The V gene is TRBV7-8, the J gene TRBJ2-1, with TRBD2 identical over 15 bases. CDR1 is SGHVS, CDR2 FQNEAQ, per germline. The CDR3 has 19 residues.

In this sample, this clonotype turned up a few times. This may arise from a read error, as a much more abundant clone is one base away. The chain uses TRBV6-1 and TRBJ1-2, with TRBD1 matching over 7 bases. Trimming cost V 8 bases and J 4 bases; bases outside gene matches: 13. The CDR3 has 15 residues. CDR1 is MNHNS, CDR2 SASEGT, per germline. CDR3 sequence reads: CASLDREPPSYGYTF. The CDR3 nucleotides read TGTGCCAGCCTTGACAGGGAACCTCCCAGCTATGGCTACACCTTC.

Many counts were recorded for this clonotype. CDR3 region: CASSWKAGYYGYTF. The DNA for the CDR3 is TGTGCCAGCAGTTGGAAGGCGGGTTACTATGGCTACACCTTC. The chain recombines TRBV12-3 or TRBV12-4 with TRBJ1-2; no definite D call. This CDR3 comprises 14 residues. V was cut by 4 bases and J by 3 bases, with 12 bases left in between.

On this clonotype itself: Possible read error: a much larger clone is one base away. The chain carries TRBV6-2 or TRBV6-3 and TRBJ1-5; maybe TRBD1 (5 bases). There are 15 residues in the CDR3. CDR1 and CDR2 from the germline V gene are MNHEY and SVGEGT. Trimming stripped 7 bases from V and 0 bases from J, with 13 bases between. CDR3 coding DNA: TGTGCCAGCAACACCAGGGACGGTAGCAATCAGCCCCAGCATTTT. Translation gives CASNTRDGSNQPQHF.

There are many counts of this clonotype. The chain recombines TRBV20-1 with TRBJ2-2, with D hard to call. The CDR3 has 14 residues. Trimming pared 1 base from V and 2 bases from J, leaving 8 bases between. Germline V gives CDR1 DFQATT, CDR2 SNEGSKA (reference sequence). The CDR3: CSARAGGNTGELFF. CDR3 nucleotides: TGCAGTGCTAGAGCGGGCGGTAACACCGGGGAGCTGTTTTTT.

This clonotype came up a few times. The chain uses TRBV7-2 and TRBJ2-7; D remains ambiguous. The V end was cut by 5 bases, the J end by 7 bases, with 12 bases between. CDR3 length equals 12 residues. Germline lookup yields CDR1 SGHTA and CDR2 FQGNSA. The CDR3 protein is CASSVKRLEQYF. DNA for the CDR3: TGTGCCAGCAGCGTTAAGCGTTTGGAGCAGTACTTC.

This clonotype was recorded many times. The CDR3 loop reads CSVARSDGNTEAFF. The CDR3 nucleotides are TGCAGCGTCGCAAGAAGCGACGGTAACACTGAAGCTTTCTTT. The rearrangement uses TRBV29-1 and TRBJ1-1; D is uncertain. CDR3 length: 14 amino acids. Germline loops: CDR1 SQVTM, CDR2 ANQGSEA. V was pared by 6 bases and J by 2 bases, with 16 bases between.